The T cell receptor (beta chain) described here comes from a study of T cell repertoires in cytomegalovirus infection. Across the study: The study used recently identified HLA-C-restricted and well-studied HLA-B-restricted CMV epitopes. It can be stated that public TCR beta signatures indicated CMV infection as well as a matching HLA type.

Trimming pared 5 bases from V and 0 bases from J, leaving 13 bases between. This CDR3 region has 15 residues. Per the germline V gene, CDR1 is MNHEY and CDR2 is SMNVEV (reference sequence). Of note for this clonotype: Its antigen is still unknown.

Whole-study findings and limits: The study identified carriers of CMV plus the relevant HLA from cumulative public TCR beta family frequency.

Using its own MiXCR run on the reads, TCRdb lists one record per CDR3 protein. The repertoire holds 650,000 to 900,000 distinct CDR3 sequences, with about 33% as singletons. The clonotype comes from a human donor in good health (CMV status not recorded). Some clones in this sample may be carry-over from other donors' samples. V usage is TRBV27 and J usage is TRBJ1-2; D is undetermined. Sequenced here: cultured CD8+ T cells from PBMCs, sampled from culture after CMV antigen stimulation. The CDR3 protein is CASSPGQIANYGYTF. The CDR3 DNA reads TGTGCCAGCAGTCCCGGGCAGATAGCTAACTATGGCTACACCTTC.